The TCR beta chain described here comes from a study of read filtering for tumor transcriptome and immune sequencing. CDR1 is MNHEY, CDR2 SVGEGT, per germline. The CDR3 length is 13 residues. Trimming shortened V by 6 bases and J by 2 bases, and 7 bases separated the two germline ends. Molecular barcoded adaptors covering alpha/delta and beta/gamma chains were used on roughly 400 ng RNA. One entry per CDR3 protein, called by TCRdb with MiXCR from the reads. The sample yields some 38,000 distinct CDR3 sequences, 14% seen once. The TCR comes from a donor at least 40 years old with multiple myeloma. The V gene is TRBV6-2 or TRBV6-3, the J gene TRBJ2-2, with D possibly called TRBD1 or TRBD2 (5 bases each). Sequenced sample: a population of CD138-negative cells sorted from bone marrow. CDR3 nucleotide sequence: TGTGCCAGCAGAAGGGACAACACCGGGGAGCTGTTTTTT. Its protein is CASRRDNTGELFF.